This TCR beta chain was obtained from a study of T-cell memory formation after mild COVID-19. Germline assignment: CDR1 DFQATT and CDR2 SNEGSKA (reference sequence). There are 12 residues in the CDR3. With 5 bases removed from V and 1 base from J, the gap between germline ends came to 8 bases. TCRdb recomputed calls from the 5' RACE reads with MiXCR, one row per CDR3 protein. The table lists some 330,000 distinct CDR3 sequences, under 25% of them singletons. The chain links TRBV20-1 to TRBJ1-1; D remains ambiguous. The sequencing input was PBMCs or a T cell subset sorted from them (not recorded which). The receptor's source is an adult woman who had mild COVID-19 (a few samples of this study predate the infection). Cell type and time point are not known. CDR3 in DNA: TGCAGTGCTTTGTACCGGAACACTGAAGCTTTCTTT. It codes for CSALYRNTEAFF.